Below are 5 T cell receptor beta chains sequenced from a single sample in a study of T-cell reconstitution after alpha-beta-depleted transplantation in children. Preparation of the TCRbeta library used unique molecular identifiers. From the PCR reads, TCRdb called clonotypes with MiXCR, one entry per CDR3 protein. Among roughly 570,000 distinct CDR3 sequences, roughly 30% were seen once, and the ten largest hold approximately 39%. Sequenced here: PBMCs, sampled before TCRalphabeta/CD19-depleted stem cell transplant. The source of these receptors is a boy younger than two with Wiskott-Aldrich syndrome, due to receive a stem cell transplant.

The rearrangement uses TRBV20-1 and TRBJ2-1; the match to TRBD2 covers 7 bases. Germline assignment: CDR1 DFQATT and CDR2 SNEGSKA (reference sequence). This CDR3 comprises 15 residues. J was trimmed by 4 bases and V by 5 bases; bases with no gene match: 11. CDR3 coding DNA: TGCAGTGCTCTAGGACTAGTAGGTAGTTACAATGAGCAGTTCTTC. Residues: CSALGLVGSYNEQFF.

This chain uses TRBV29-1 with TRBJ2-2; 9 bases line up with TRBD2. Germline CDR1 SQVTM, CDR2 ANQGSEA. The CDR3 consists of 15 residues. V dropped 2 bases and J dropped 3; count of bases not matched to a gene: 4. The CDR3 nucleotides are TGCAGCGTTGAATGGCTAGCGGGGCACACCGGGGAGCTGTTTTTT. It yields the protein CSVEWLAGHTGELFF.

This clonotype was detected only a few times. This chain links TRBV12-3 or TRBV12-4 with TRBJ1-1; no definite D call. The CDR3 consists of 10 residues. V lost 6 bases to trimming and J lost 6 bases, with 5 bases between them. The CDR3 reads CASRGAEAFF. CDR3 DNA sequence: TGTGCCAGCAGGGGAGCTGAAGCTTTCTTT.

The J gene is TRBJ1-5, the V gene TRBV30; D remains unclear. Germline V lookup: CDR1 GTSNPN, CDR2 SVGIG (reference sequence). Trimming stripped 0 bases from V and 4 bases from J, with 7 bases between. CDR3 length equals 13 residues. CDR3 sequence: CAWSVSGNQPQHF. Here the CDR3 DNA reads TGTGCCTGGAGTGTATCCGGGAATCAGCCCCAGCATTTT.

This clonotype turned up a few times. The V gene is TRBV4-2, the J gene TRBJ2-7; TRBD2 might be the D (6 bases). The CDR3 sequence is 16 residues long. In germline, CDR1 is LGHNA, CDR2 YNFKEQ. Trimming took 0 bases from V and 3 from J, leaving 15 bases between them. The CDR3 here is CASSQDLPSVNYEQYF. The CDR3 nucleotides are TGTGCCAGCAGCCAAGACCTACCTAGCGTGAACTACGAGCAGTACTTC.